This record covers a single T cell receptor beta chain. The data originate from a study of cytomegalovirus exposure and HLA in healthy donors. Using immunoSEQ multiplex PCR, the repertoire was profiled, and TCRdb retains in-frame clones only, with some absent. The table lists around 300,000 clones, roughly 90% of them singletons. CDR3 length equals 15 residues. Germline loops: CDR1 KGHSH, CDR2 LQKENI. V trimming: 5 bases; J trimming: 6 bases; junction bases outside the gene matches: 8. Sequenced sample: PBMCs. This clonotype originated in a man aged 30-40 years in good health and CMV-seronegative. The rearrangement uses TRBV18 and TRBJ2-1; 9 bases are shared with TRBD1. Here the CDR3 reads CASSGWDRDSNEQFF. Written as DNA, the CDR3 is TGTGCCAGCTCAGGTTGGGACAGGGATTCCAATGAGCAGTTCTTC.